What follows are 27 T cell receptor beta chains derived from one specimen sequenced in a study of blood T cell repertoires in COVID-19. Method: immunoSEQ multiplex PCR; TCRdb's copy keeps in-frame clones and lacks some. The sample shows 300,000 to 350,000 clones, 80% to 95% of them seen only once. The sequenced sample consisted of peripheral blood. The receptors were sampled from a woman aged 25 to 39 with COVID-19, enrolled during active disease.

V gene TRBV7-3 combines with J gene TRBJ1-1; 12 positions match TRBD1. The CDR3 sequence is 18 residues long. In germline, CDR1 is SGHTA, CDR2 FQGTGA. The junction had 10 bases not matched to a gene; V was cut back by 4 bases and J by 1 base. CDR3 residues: CASSSGPGTGGANTEAFF. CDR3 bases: TGTGCCAGCAGCTCGGGTCCCGGGACAGGGGGCGCGAACACTGAAGCTTTCTTT.

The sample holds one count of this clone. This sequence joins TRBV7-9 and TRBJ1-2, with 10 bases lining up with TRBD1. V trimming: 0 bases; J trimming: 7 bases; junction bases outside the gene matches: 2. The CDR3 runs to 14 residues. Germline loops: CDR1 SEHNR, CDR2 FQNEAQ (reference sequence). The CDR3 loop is CASSLARDRGGYTF. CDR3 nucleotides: TGTGCCAGCAGCTTAGCGCGGGACAGGGGTGGCTACACCTTC. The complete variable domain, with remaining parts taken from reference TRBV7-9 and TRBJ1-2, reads DTGVSQNPRHKITKRGQNVTFRCDPISEHNRLYWYRQTLGQGPEFLTYFQNEAQLEKSRLLSDRFSAERPKGSFSTLEIQRTEQGDSAMYLCASSLARDRGGYTFGSGTRLTVV.

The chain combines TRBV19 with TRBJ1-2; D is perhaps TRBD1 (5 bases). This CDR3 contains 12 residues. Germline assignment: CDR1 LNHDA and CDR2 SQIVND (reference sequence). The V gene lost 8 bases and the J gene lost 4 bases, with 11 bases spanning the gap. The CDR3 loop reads CASQWQGYGYTF. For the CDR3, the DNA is TGTGCCAGTCAATGGCAGGGCTATGGCTACACCTTC.

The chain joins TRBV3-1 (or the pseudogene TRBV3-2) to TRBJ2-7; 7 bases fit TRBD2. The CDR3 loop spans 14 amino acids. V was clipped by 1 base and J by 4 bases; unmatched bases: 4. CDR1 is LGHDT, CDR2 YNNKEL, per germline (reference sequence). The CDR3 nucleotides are TGTGCCAGCAGCCAAGGCGGGAGAAGTTACGAGCAGTACTTC. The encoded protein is CASSQGGRSYEQYF.

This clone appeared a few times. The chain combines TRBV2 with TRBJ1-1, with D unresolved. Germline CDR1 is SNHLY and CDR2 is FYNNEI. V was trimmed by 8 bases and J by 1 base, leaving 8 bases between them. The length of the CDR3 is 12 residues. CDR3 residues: CASELPNTEAFF. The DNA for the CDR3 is TGTGCCAGCGAGCTACCGAACACTGAAGCTTTCTTT.

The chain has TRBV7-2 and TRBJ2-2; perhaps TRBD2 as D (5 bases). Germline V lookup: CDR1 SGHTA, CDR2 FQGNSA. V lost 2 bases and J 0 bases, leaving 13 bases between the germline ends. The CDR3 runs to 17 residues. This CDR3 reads CASSLRGQVANTGELFF. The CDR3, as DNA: TGTGCCAGCAGCTTAAGAGGGCAAGTCGCGAACACCGGGGAGCTGTTTTTT.

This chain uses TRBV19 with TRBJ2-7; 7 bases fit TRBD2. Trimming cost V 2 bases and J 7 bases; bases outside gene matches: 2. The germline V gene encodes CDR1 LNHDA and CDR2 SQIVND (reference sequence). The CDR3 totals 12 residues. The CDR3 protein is CASSIREGEQYF. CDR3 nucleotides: TGTGCCAGTAGTATAAGGGAGGGAGAGCAGTACTTC.

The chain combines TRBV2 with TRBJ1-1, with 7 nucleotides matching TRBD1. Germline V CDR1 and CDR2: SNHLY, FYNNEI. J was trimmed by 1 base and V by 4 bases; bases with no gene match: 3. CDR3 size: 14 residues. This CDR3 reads CASSGGQANTEAFF. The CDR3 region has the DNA TGTGCCAGCAGTGGCGGACAGGCGAACACTGAAGCTTTCTTT.

The CDR3 coding sequence is TGTGCCAGCAGCTCAACAGGGACTAGCGGGTTCTACGAGCAGTACTTC. Protein: CASSSTGTSGFYEQYF. This sequence joins TRBV11-2 and TRBJ2-7, with 12 bases identical to TRBD2. Looked up from germline, CDR1 is SGHAT and CDR2 is FQNNGV. V lost 4 bases and J lost 3; bases outside the gene matches: 7. The CDR3 extends over 16 amino acids.

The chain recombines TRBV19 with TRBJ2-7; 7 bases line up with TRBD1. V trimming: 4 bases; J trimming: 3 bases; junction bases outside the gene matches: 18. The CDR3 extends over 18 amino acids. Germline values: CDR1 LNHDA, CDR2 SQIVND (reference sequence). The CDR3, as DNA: TGTGCCAGTAGTACAATTGCGCGGACCAAGGGGGCCAGCTACGAGCAGTACTTC. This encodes CASSTIARTKGASYEQYF.

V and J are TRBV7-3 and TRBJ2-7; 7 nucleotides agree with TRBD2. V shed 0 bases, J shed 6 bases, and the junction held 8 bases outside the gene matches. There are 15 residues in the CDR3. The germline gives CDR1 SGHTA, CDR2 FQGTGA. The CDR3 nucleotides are TGTGCCAGCAGCTTAACTCCGGCGGGAGAGAGCGAGCAGTACTTC. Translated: CASSLTPAGESEQYF.

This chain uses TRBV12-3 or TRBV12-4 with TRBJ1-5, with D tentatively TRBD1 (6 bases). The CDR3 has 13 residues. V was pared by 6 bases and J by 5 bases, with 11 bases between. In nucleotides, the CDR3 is TGTGCCAGCAGGGACAGTCCCGATCAGCCCCAGCATTTT. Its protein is CASRDSPDQPQHF.

CDR3 sequence reads: CASSPRAGGVGVEQYF. CDR3 coding DNA: TGTGCCAGCAGCCCGAGAGCGGGTGGGGTGGGGGTTGAGCAGTACTTC. The V and J genes are TRBV9 and TRBJ2-7; weak D call: TRBD2 (6 bases). CDR3 length: 16 amino acids. V was cut by 4 bases and J by 7 bases, with 24 bases left in between. From germline, CDR1 is SGDLS and CDR2 YYNGEE.

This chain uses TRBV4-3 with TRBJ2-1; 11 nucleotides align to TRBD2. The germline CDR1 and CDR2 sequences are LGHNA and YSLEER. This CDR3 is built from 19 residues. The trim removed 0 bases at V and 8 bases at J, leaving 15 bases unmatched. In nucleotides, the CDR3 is TGCGCCAGCAGCCAAGATCTCATGGGACTAGCGGAGTCCTTCGATGAGCAGTTCTTC. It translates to CASSQDLMGLAESFDEQFF.

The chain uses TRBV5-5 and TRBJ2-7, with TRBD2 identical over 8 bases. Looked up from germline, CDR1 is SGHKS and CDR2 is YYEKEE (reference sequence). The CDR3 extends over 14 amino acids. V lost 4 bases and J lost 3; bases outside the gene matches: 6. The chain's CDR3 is CASSTGTRLYEQYF. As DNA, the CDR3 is TGTGCCAGCAGCACCGGGACTAGGCTCTACGAGCAGTACTTC.

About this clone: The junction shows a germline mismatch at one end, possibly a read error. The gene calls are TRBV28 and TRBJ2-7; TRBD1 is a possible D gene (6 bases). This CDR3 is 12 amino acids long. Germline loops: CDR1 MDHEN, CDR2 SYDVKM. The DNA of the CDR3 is TGTGCCAGCAGTCTGCCGGGACAAACCAGTAACTTC. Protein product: CASSLPGQTSNF.

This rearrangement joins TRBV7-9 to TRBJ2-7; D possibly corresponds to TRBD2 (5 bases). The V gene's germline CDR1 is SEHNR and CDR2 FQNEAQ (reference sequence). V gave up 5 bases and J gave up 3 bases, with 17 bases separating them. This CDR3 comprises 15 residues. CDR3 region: CASSPLVDFSYEQYF. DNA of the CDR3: TGTGCCAGCAGCCCCCTCGTGGACTTTAGCTACGAGCAGTACTTC. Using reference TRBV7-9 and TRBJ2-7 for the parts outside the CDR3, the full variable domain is DTGVSQNPRHKITKRGQNVTFRCDPISEHNRLYWYRQTLGQGPEFLTYFQNEAQLEKSRLLSDRFSAERPKGSFSTLEIQRTEQGDSAMYLCASSPLVDFSYEQYFGPGTRLTVT.

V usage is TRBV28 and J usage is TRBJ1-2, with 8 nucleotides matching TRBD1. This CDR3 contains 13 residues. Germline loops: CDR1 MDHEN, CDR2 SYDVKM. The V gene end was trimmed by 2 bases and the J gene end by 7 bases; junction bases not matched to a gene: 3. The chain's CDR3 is CASSLDRGSGYTF. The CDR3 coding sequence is TGTGCCAGCAGTTTAGACAGGGGAAGTGGCTACACCTTC.

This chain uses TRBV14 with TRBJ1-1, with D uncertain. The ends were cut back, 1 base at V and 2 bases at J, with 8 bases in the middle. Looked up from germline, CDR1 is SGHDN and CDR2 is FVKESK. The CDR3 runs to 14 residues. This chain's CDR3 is CASSQAQANTEAFF. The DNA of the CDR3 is TGTGCCAGCAGCCAAGCCCAGGCCAACACTGAAGCTTTCTTT.

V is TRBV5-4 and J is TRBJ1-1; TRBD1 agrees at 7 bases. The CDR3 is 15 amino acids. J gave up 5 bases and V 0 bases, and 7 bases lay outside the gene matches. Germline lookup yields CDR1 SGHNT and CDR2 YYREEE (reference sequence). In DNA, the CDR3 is TGTGCCAGCAGCTTGGCCAAGGGGGCGGGTACTGAAGCTTTCTTT. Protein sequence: CASSLAKGAGTEAFF.

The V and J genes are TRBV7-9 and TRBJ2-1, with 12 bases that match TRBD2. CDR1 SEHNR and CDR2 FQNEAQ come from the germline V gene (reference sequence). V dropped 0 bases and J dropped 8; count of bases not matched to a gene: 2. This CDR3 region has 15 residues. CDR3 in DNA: TGTGCCAGCAGCTTAGCTCCTAGCGGGAGGGATGAGCAGTTCTTC. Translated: CASSLAPSGRDEQFF.

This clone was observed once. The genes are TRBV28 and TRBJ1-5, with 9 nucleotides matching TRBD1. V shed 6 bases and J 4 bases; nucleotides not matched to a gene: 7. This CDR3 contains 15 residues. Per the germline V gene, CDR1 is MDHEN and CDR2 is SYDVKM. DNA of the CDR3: TGTGCCAGCAGGGGGACAGGGAAAGGGAATCAGCCCCAGCATTTT. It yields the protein CASRGTGKGNQPQHF.

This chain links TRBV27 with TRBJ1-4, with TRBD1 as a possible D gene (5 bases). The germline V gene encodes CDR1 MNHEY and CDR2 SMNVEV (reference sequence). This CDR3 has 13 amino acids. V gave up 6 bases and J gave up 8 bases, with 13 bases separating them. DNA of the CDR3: TGTGCCAGCAGGGTTAGGGGAAGGGAAAAACTGTTTTTT. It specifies CASRVRGREKLFF.

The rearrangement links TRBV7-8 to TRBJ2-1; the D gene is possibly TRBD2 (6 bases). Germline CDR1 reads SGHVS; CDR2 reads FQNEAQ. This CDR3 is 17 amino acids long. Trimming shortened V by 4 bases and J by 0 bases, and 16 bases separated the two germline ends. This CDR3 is CASSSPTKRASYNEQFF. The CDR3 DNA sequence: TGTGCCAGCAGCTCCCCTACTAAGCGGGCCTCCTACAATGAGCAGTTCTTC.

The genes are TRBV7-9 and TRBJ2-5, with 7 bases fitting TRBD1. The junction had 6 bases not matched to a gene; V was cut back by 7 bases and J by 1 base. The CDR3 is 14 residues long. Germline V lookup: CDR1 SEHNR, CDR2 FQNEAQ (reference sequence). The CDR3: CASTPGGSQETQYF. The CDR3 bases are TGTGCCAGCACCCCAGGGGGATCCCAAGAGACCCAGTACTTC.

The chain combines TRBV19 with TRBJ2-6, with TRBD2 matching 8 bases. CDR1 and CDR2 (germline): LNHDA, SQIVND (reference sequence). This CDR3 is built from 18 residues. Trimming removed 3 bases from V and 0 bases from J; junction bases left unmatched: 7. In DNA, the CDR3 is TGTGCCAGTAGTATTTGGCTAGCGGGCCACTCTGGGGCCAACGTCCTGACTTTC. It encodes CASSIWLAGHSGANVLTF. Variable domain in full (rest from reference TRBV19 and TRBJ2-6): DGGITQSPKYLFRKEGQNVTLSCEQNLNHDAMYWYRQDPGQGLRLIYYSQIVNDFQKGDIAEGYSVSREKKESFPLTVTSAQKNPTAFYLCASSIWLAGHSGANVLTFGAGSRLTVL.

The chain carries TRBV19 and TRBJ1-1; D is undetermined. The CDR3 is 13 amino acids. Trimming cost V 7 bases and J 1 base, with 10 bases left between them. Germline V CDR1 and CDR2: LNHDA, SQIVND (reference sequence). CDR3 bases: TGTGCCAGTACCAGCCGGGAGAACACTGAAGCTTTCTTT. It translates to CASTSRENTEAFF.